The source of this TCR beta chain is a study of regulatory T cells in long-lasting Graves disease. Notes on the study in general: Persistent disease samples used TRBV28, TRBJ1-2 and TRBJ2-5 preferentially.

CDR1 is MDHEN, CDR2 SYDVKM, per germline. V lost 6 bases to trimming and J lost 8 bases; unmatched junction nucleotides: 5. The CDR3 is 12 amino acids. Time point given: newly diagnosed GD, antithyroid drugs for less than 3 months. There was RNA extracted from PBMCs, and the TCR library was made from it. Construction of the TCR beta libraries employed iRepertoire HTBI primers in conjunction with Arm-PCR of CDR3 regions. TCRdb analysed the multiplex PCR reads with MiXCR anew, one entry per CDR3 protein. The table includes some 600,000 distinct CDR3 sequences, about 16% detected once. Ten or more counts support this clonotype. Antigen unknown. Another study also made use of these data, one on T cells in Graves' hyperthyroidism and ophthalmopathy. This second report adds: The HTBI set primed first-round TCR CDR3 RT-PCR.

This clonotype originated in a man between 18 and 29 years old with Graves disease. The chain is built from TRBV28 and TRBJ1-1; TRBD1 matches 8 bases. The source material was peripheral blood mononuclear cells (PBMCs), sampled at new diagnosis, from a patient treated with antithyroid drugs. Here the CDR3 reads CASSYGQGEAFF. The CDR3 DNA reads TGTGCCAGCAGCTATGGACAGGGCGAAGCTTTCTTT.